Below, 3 T cell receptor beta chains from the same sample are listed, as sequenced in a study of blood T cell repertoires in COVID-19. TCRdb keeps only in-frame clones here, not all; method: immunoSEQ multiplex PCR. The table shows about 200,000 clones, with about 80% occurring only once. The specimen sequenced was PBMCs or T cells enriched from blood (not recorded which). Source of these receptors: a man aged 40-49 years who had recovered from COVID-19.

The chain carries TRBV2 and TRBJ1-3; 8 bases map to TRBD1. CDR1 is SNHLY and CDR2 is FYNNEI in the germline V gene. This CDR3 region has 15 residues. J lost 0 bases, V lost 5 bases, and 3 bases had no gene match. CDR3 loop: CASSKGQGSGNTIYF. CDR3 bases: TGTGCCAGCAGTAAAGGACAGGGCTCTGGAAACACCATATATTTT.

In nucleotides, the CDR3 is TGTGCCAGCAGCCCCGGGACAGGGAGAGGCAATGAGCAGTTCTTC. Translation: CASSPGTGRGNEQFF. The V call is TRBV5-5, the J call TRBJ2-1, with 9 nucleotides matching TRBD1. CDR3 length equals 15 residues. The germline CDR1 and CDR2 sequences are SGHKS and YYEKEE (reference sequence). J was trimmed by 6 bases and V by 4 bases; bases with no gene match: 8.

The V call is TRBV4-2, the J call TRBJ2-3; 7 nucleotides align to TRBD1. J gave up 2 bases and V 3 bases, and 8 bases lay outside the gene matches. Germline V gene lookup returns CDR1 LGHNA and CDR2 YNFKEQ. This CDR3 is 16 amino acids long. The chain's CDR3 is CASSQTPGQLTDTQYF. The DNA of the CDR3 is TGTGCCAGCAGCCAGACACCGGGACAGCTCACAGATACGCAGTATTTT.